A selection of T cell receptor beta chains follows, all from one sample in a study of CD8 T cells in Susac syndrome. TCRdb reprocessed the immunoSEQ multiplex PCR reads with MiXCR, giving one entry per CDR3 protein. Seen here are about 200,000 distinct CDR3 sequences, 90% to 95% observed once, and the top ten hold about 0.096%. The sequencing sample was made of CD4+ T cells from PBMCs. These receptors were collected from a human donor with multiple sclerosis. Each CDR3 is given with its conserved first and last residue. A D gene is named only where the DNA matches it firmly. Not every row has a clone size; where given, it reads once, few, many or a size class.

TRBJ2-7,TRBV5-1,once,TRBD1,TGCGCCAGCAGCGGCTACAGGGGTCCACACGAGCAGTACTTC,CASSGYRGPHEQYF
TRBJ2-5,TRBV3-1,.,.,TGTGCCAGCAGCCAAGCAGGGGTCCAAGAGACCCAGTACTTC,CASSQAGVQETQYF
TRBJ1-6,TRBV19,.,.,TGTGCCAGTAGTAACACGGCCTATAATTCACCCCTCCACTTT,CASSNTAYNSPLHF
TRBJ2-5,TRBV30,.,.,TGTGCCTGGAGTAACGGAGAGACCCAGTACTTC,CAWSNGETQYF
TRBJ2-3,TRBV29-1,.,.,TGCAGCGTCGAAACAGGGGAGGGGGCAGATACGCAGTATTTT,CSVETGEGADTQYF
TRBJ2-5,TRBV20-1,.,TRBD1,TGCAGTGCTAGAGATACCAAACCAGGGGGCAGGGGAGAGACCCAGTACTTC,CSARDTKPGGRGETQYF
TRBJ1-1,TRBV24-1,.,.,TGTGCCACCAGGGGCTCTAGGGACACTGAAGCTTTCTTT,CATRGSRDTEAFF
TRBJ2-5,TRBV13,.,.,TGTGCCAGCAGCTTATCGGTAACCCAGTACTTC,CASSLSVTQYF
TRBJ2-1,TRBV20-1,.,.,TGCAGTGCTAGAGATACACAGGTCAATGAGCAGTTCTTC,CSARDTQVNEQFF
TRBJ2-7,TRBV7-9,once,.,TGTGCCAGCAGCGGGGCAGGTCGTTGGGAGCAGTACTTC,CASSGAGRWEQYF
TRBJ2-7,TRBV20-1,.,.,TGCAGTGCTAGAGTATCCTACGAGCAGTACTTC,CSARVSYEQYF
TRBJ2-7,TRBV7-9,.,TRBD1,TGTGCCAGCAGCCCCCGGACAGGGTCGGTGAGGAACGAGCAGTACTTC,CASSPRTGSVRNEQYF
TRBJ2-7,TRBV24-1,.,.,TGTGCCACCAGTGATCCGGGATACTCTTACGAGCAGTACTTC,CATSDPGYSYEQYF